A single sample gave rise to the 18 T cell receptor beta chains below, sequenced in a study of blood T cell repertoires in COVID-19. Assay used: immunoSEQ multiplex PCR; TCRdb lists only in-frame clones, some missing. The repertoire holds 110,000 to 150,000 clones, about 85% seen once, with 6.2% in the top ten. Sequencing was done on a sample of PBMCs or T cells enriched from blood (not recorded which). The receptors shown here come from a woman aged 40 to 50 who had recovered from COVID-19.

In this sample, this clone turned up once. This chain uses TRBV29-1 with TRBJ1-1; D remains ambiguous. The CDR3 runs to 10 residues. The germline V and J ends were trimmed by 5 bases and 7 bases, with 8 bases remaining between them. From germline, CDR1 is SQVTM and CDR2 ANQGSEA. As DNA, the CDR3 is TGCAGCGTTTTCAGTTATGAAGCTTTCTTT. Its protein product is CSVFSYEAFF. The full variable domain, rest sourced from reference TRBV29-1 and TRBJ1-1, is SAVISQKPSRDICQRGTSLTIQCQVDSQVTMMFWYRQQPGQSLTLIATANQGSEATYESGFVIDKFPISRPNLTFSTLTVSNMSPEDSSIYLCSVFSYEAFFGQGTRLTVV.

The chain uses TRBV4-1 and TRBJ1-6; D may be TRBD1 (6 bases). V lost 1 base and J lost 7, with 14 bases in between. From germline, CDR1 is MGHRA and CDR2 YSYEKL. This CDR3 is built from 16 residues. CDR3 nucleotide sequence: TGCGCCAGCAGCCAAGGCCTGGGGGGGCAGAATTCACCCCTCCACTTT. Encoded protein: CASSQGLGGQNSPLHF.

The gene calls are TRBV18 and TRBJ1-2, with 12 bases identical to TRBD1. In germline, CDR1 is KGHSH, CDR2 LQKENI. Trimming took 4 bases from V and 8 from J; bases not matched to a gene: 5. This CDR3 is 14 amino acids long. The CDR3 coding sequence is TGTGCCAGCTCACGGGGACAGGGGGCGAGCGGCTACACCTTC. This encodes CASSRGQGASGYTF.

J is TRBJ1-2 and V is TRBV2; no clear D gene. Trimming stripped 0 bases from V and 5 bases from J, with 13 bases between. CDR1 is SNHLY, CDR2 FYNNEI, per germline. The CDR3 is 15 amino acids. The CDR3 DNA reads TGTGCCAGCAGTGAAGCGATCCCGACAACTTATGGCTACACCTTC. It encodes CASSEAIPTTYGYTF.

The chain couples TRBV19 to TRBJ2-7; 10 bases align to TRBD1. Germline assignment: CDR1 LNHDA and CDR2 SQIVND (reference sequence). V lost 10 bases to trimming and J lost 0 bases; unmatched junction nucleotides: 18. The CDR3 spans 18 residues. The CDR3 nucleotides are TGTGCCACCCAAGGGGGGACAGGGGCCCACTCCGTCTCCTACGAGCAGTACTTC. Its translation is CATQGGTGAHSVSYEQYF.

J is TRBJ2-7 and V is TRBV2; perhaps TRBD1 as D (6 bases). This CDR3 comprises 15 residues. CDR1 is SNHLY, CDR2 FYNNEI, per germline. Trimming left V 4 bases short and J 0 bases short, with 13 bases between. As DNA, the CDR3 is TGTGCCAGCAGTGGAGTCACAGGGAGCTCCTACGAGCAGTACTTC. Amino acid sequence: CASSGVTGSSYEQYF.

This clone was observed once. The chain recombines TRBV12-2 with TRBJ2-7; the table's D call, TRBD2, has no DNA check behind it. TRBV12-2 is annotated as a pseudogene. This CDR3 comprises 17 residues. The CDR3 here is CASRSRDCLRFSYEQYF. As DNA, the CDR3 is TGTGCAAGTCGTTCGCGGGACTGCCTTCGGTTTTCCTACGAGCAGTACTTC.

The DNA of the CDR3 is TGTGCCAGCAGTTGGGCGGGAAGCTCCTACGAGCAGTACTTC. It encodes CASSWAGSSYEQYF. The chain employs TRBV27 and TRBJ2-7; TRBD2 might be the D (6 bases). CDR3 length equals 14 residues. The germline V gene has CDR1 MNHEY and CDR2 SMNVEV (reference sequence). V gave up 4 bases and J gave up 0 bases, with 10 bases separating them.

The sample holds one count of this clone. The genes are TRBV4-2 and TRBJ1-1; D remains unclear. CDR1 LGHNA and CDR2 YNFKEQ come from the germline V gene. CDR3 size: 14 residues. The germline V and J ends were trimmed by 0 bases and 0 bases, with 5 bases remaining between them. The CDR3 reads CASSQERVNTEAFF. In DNA, the CDR3 is TGTGCCAGCAGCCAAGAACGGGTGAACACTGAAGCTTTCTTT.

This chain connects TRBV28 to TRBJ2-7, with TRBD2 identical over 8 bases. The CDR3 covers 13 residues. Germline values: CDR1 MDHEN, CDR2 SYDVKM. Losses at the gene ends were 11 bases for V and 5 bases for J; bases not matched to a gene: 11. The chain's CDR3 is CAVSGGVWDEQYF. The CDR3 coding sequence is TGTGCCGTATCGGGAGGGGTCTGGGACGAGCAGTACTTC.

The V and J genes are TRBV29-1 and TRBJ2-2; 9 positions match TRBD2. The CDR3 covers 17 residues. Losses at the gene ends were 4 bases for V and 4 bases for J; bases not matched to a gene: 13. Germline CDR1 is SQVTM and CDR2 is ANQGSEA. CDR3 sequence reads: CSVAIPEKREVTGELFF. The CDR3 coding sequence is TGCAGCGTTGCTATCCCGGAGAAGCGGGAGGTCACCGGGGAGCTGTTTTTT.

The V and J genes are TRBV16 and TRBJ2-7; 7 bases agree with TRBD2. The CDR3 is made up of 15 amino acids. Unmatched junction bases numbered 6, after V lost 1 base and J lost 3 bases. CDR1 and CDR2 (germline): KGHSY, FQNENV. CDR3 loop: CASSQWRGSVYEQYF. Written as DNA, the CDR3 is TGTGCCAGCAGCCAATGGCGGGGGTCGGTCTACGAGCAGTACTTC.

The CDR3 DNA reads as TGTGCCTGGAGAGTTGCGGGAGGGTACGAGCAGTACTTC. Its translation: CAWRVAGGYEQYF. V gene TRBV30 combines with J gene TRBJ2-7; 9 nucleotides align to TRBD2. J gave up 4 bases and V 3 bases, and 4 bases lay outside the gene matches. This CDR3 spans 13 amino acids. Germline V gives CDR1 GTSNPN, CDR2 SVGIG (reference sequence).

This rearrangement joins TRBV10-3 to TRBJ1-2, with 8 bases fitting TRBD1. This CDR3 contains 15 residues. Germline-derived CDR1 and CDR2 are ENHRY and SYGVKD. The V gene end was trimmed by 3 bases and the J gene end by 3 bases; junction bases not matched to a gene: 6. The DNA of the CDR3 is TGTGCCATCAGTGATCCAGGGGGCCAAGACTATGGCTACACCTTC. Protein: CAISDPGGQDYGYTF.

The chain recombines TRBV18 with TRBJ1-5; the D gene is possibly TRBD1 (5 bases). The germline V gene encodes CDR1 KGHSH and CDR2 LQKENI. This CDR3 has 15 amino acids. Between the trimmed V and J ends, which lost 4 bases and 0 bases, there was a span of 10 bases. The chain's CDR3 is CASSRGGISNQPQHF. Here the CDR3 DNA reads TGTGCCAGCTCACGTGGGGGGATTAGCAATCAGCCCCAGCATTTT. Combining the CDR3 with reference TRBV18 and TRBJ1-5 gives the whole variable domain NAGVMQNPRHLVRRRGQEARLRCSPMKGHSHVYWYRQLPEEGLKFMVYLQKENIIDESGMPKERFSAEFPKEGPSILRIQQVVRGDSAAYFCASSRGGISNQPQHFGDGTRLSIL.

The chain joins TRBV7-6 to TRBJ1-1; no definite D call. The CDR3 contains 12 residues. Trimming removed 5 bases at V and 2 bases at J, with 6 bases between. Germline CDR1 is SGHVS and CDR2 is FNYEAQ. The CDR3 region is CASSPSNTEAFF. CDR3 nucleotides: TGTGCCAGCAGCCCGAGTAACACTGAAGCTTTCTTT. The full variable domain, completed using reference TRBV7-6 and TRBJ1-1, is GAGVSQSPRYKVTKRGQDVALRCDPISGHVSLYWYRQALGQGPEFLTYFNYEAQQDKSGLPNDRFSAERPEGSISTLTIQRTEQRDSAMYRCASSPSNTEAFFGQGTRLTVV.

V is TRBV7-9 and J is TRBJ2-3; a weak D match, TRBD2 (5 bases). Trimming shortened V by 7 bases and J by 0 bases, and 11 bases separated the two germline ends. This CDR3 region has 14 residues. CDR1 is SEHNR, CDR2 FQNEAQ, per germline (reference sequence). The CDR3 DNA sequence: TGTGCCAGCAACCCCGGGGATAGCACAGATACGCAGTATTTT. It is translated as CASNPGDSTDTQYF.

The chain has TRBV27 and TRBJ1-4; D ambiguous. CDR1 and CDR2 (germline): MNHEY, SMNVEV (reference sequence). The CDR3 extends over 16 amino acids. The V end lost 0 bases, the J end lost 4 bases, and 12 bases lay between the germline ends. The CDR3 coding sequence is TGTGCCAGCAGTTTATCTTCGCCAGGTCTTAATGAAAAACTGTTTTTT. It specifies CASSLSSPGLNEKLFF.